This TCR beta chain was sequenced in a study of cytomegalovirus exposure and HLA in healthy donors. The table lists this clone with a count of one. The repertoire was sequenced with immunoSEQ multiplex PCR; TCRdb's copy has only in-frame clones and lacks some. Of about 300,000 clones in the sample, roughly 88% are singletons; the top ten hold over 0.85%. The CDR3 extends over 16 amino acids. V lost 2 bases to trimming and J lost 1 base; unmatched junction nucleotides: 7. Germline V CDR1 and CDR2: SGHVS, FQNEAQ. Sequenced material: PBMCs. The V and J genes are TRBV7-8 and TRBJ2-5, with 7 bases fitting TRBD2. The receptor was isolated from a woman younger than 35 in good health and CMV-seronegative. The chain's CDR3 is CASSLSPTGGQETQYF. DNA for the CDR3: TGTGCCAGCAGCTTATCCCCCACGGGGGGCCAAGAGACCCAGTACTTC.